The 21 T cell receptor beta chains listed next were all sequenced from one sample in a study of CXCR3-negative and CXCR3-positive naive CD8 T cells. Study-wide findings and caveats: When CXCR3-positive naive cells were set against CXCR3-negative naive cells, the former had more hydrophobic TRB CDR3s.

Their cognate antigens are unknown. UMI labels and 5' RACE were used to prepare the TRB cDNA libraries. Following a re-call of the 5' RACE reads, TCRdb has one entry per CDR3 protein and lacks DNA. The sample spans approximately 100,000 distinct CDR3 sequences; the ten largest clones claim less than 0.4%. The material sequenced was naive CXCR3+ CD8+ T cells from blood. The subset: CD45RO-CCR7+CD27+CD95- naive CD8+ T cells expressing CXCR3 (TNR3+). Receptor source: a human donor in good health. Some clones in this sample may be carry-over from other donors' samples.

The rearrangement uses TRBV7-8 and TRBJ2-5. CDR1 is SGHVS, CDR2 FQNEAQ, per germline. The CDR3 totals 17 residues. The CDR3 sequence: CASSLAKSHRIQETQYF.

The CDR3: CASSALAGDSYNEQFF. The J gene is TRBJ2-1, the V gene TRBV5-5; the D call of TRBD2 rests on TCRdb alone, since no DNA is present to check it. From germline, CDR1 is SGHKS and CDR2 YYEKEE (reference sequence). This CDR3 contains 16 residues. The full variable domain, its missing parts supplied by reference TRBV5-5 and TRBJ2-1, is DAGVTQSPTHLIKTRGQQVTLRCSPISGHKSVSWYQQVLGQGPQFIFQYYEKEERGRGNFPDRFSARQFPNYSSELNVNALLLGDSALYLCASSALAGDSYNEQFFGPGTRLTVL.

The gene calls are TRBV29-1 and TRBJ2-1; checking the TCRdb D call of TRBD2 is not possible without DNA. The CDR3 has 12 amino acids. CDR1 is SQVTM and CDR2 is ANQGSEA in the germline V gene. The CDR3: CSAEGLVNEQFF.

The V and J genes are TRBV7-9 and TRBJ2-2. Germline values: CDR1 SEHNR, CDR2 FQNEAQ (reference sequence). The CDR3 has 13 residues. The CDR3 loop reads CASSPRGTGELFF.

CDR3 residues: CASSQVLAENTDTQYF. The J gene is TRBJ2-3, the V gene TRBV4-1; TCRdb lists TRBD2, though no DNA is available to test this call. This CDR3 has 16 amino acids. Germline CDR1 reads MGHRA; CDR2 reads YSYEKL.

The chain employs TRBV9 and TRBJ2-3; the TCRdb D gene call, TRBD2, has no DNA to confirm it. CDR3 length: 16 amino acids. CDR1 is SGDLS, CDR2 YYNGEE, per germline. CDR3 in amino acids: CASSVASGGVTDTQYF.

CDR3 protein: CSARTGFTYEQYF. The chain combines TRBV20-1 with TRBJ2-7; lacking DNA, the TRBD1 call made by TCRdb goes unchecked. CDR1 is DFQATT, CDR2 SNEGSKA, per germline (reference sequence). The CDR3 has 13 residues.

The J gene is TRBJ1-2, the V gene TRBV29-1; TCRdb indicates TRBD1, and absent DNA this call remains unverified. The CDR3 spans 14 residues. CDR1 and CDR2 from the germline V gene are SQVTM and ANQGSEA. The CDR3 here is CSVRDRGGSYGYTF.

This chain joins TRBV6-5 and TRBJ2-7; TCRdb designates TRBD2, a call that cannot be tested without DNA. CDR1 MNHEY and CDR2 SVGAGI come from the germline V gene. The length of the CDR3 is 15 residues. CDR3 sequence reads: CASSQWTSGSYEQYF.

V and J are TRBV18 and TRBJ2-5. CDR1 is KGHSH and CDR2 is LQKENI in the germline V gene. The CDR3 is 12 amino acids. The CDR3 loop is CASSPPGETQYF.

The chain's CDR3 is CASSPPMGRTNTGELFF. The genes are TRBV7-9 and TRBJ2-2. The CDR3 runs to 17 residues. In germline, CDR1 is SEHNR, CDR2 FQNEAQ (reference sequence). The full variable domain, completed using reference TRBV7-9 and TRBJ2-2, is DTGVSQNPRHKITKRGQNVTFRCDPISEHNRLYWYRQTLGQGPEFLTYFQNEAQLEKSRLLSDRFSAERPKGSFSTLEIQRTEQGDSAMYLCASSPPMGRTNTGELFFGEGSRLTVL.

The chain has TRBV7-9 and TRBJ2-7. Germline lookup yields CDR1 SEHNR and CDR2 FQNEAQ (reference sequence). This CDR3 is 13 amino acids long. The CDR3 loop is CASSSSFMYEQYF.

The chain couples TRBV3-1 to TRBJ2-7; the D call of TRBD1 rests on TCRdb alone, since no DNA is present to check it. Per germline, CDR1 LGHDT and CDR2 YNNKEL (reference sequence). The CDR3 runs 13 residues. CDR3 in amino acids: CASSQGGNYEQYF.

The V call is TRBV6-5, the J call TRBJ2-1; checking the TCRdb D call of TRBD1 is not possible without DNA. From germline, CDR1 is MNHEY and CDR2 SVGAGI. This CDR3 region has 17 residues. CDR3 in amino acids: CASSYSYRGYGKNEQFF.

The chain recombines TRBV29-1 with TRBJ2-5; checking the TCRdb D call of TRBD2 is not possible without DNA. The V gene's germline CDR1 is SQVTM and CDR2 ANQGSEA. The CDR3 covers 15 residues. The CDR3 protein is CSVRWLEENQETQYF. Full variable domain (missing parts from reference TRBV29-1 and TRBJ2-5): SAVISQKPSRDICQRGTSLTIQCQVDSQVTMMFWYRQQPGQSLTLIATANQGSEATYESGFVIDKFPISRPNLTFSTLTVSNMSPEDSSIYLCSVRWLEENQETQYFGPGTRLLVL.

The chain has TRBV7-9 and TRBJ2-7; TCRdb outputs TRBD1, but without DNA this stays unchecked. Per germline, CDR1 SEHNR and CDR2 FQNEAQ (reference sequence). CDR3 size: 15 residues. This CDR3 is CASSAGQGRPQEQYF.

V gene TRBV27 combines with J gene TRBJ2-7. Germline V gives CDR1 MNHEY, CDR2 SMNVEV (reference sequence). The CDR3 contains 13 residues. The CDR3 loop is CASIPDTTYEQYF.

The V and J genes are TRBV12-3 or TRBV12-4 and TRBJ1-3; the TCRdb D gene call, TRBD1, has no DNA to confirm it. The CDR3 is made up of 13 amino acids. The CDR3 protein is CAIQTDSGNTIYF.

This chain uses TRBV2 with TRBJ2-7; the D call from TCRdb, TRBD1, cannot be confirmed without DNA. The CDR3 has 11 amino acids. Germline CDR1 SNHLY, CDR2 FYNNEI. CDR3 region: CASSDRGEQYF.

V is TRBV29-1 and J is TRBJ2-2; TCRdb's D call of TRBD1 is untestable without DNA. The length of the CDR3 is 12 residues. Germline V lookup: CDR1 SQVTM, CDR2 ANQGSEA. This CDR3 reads CSAVGGDGELFF.

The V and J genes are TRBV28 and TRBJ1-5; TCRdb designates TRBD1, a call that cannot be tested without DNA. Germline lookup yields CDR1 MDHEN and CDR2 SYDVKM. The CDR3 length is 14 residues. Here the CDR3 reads CASCPGYSNQPQHF.